This TCR beta chain emerged from a study of T cell changes during pregnancy in multiple sclerosis. Profiled with immunoSEQ multiplex PCR; TCRdb holds only in-frame clones, not every one. The sample has approximately 100,000 clones, around nine tenths seen once. This clone was detected once. Per germline, CDR1 MGHRA and CDR2 YSYEKL. V dropped 4 bases and J dropped 1; count of bases not matched to a gene: 12. The CDR3 is 17 residues long. The V call is TRBV4-1, the J call TRBJ2-5; 7 nucleotides agree with TRBD2. This material consisted of peripheral blood, taken after pregnancy. The TCR originated in a female donor with multiple sclerosis, enrolled in a pregnancy study. The CDR3 bases are TGCGCCAGCAGCCTCGAAAAGGGGCGGGGGTCCCAAGAGACCCAGTACTTC. Its translation is CASSLEKGRGSQETQYF.